This is a list of T cell receptor beta chains from one sample in a study of T cells after yellow fever vaccination. TCRdb redid the calling of the 5' RACE reads with MiXCR, one entry per CDR3 protein. Among 65,000 to 70,000 distinct CDR3 sequences listed, 5.9% were seen once. The specimen comprised CD4+ T cells sorted from PBMCs, sampled less than 16 days after the first yellow fever vaccination. Receptors originate from a man between 18 and 29 years old who received the YFV17D yellow fever vaccine. Each CDR3 is given with its conserved first and last residue. The D gene is left open where the match is weak. Some rows mark clone size as missing; the rest say once, few, many or name a class of expanded clone.

TRBV3-1	TRBJ2-7	many	.	CASSQDKGLSHEQYF	TGTGCCAGCAGCCAAGATAAGGGGCTTTCCCACGAGCAGTACTTC
TRBV12-3/TRBV12-4	TRBJ2-6	many	.	CASSLRTRRSGANVLTF	TGTGCCAGCAGTTTAAGGACACGCCGCTCTGGGGCCAACGTCCTGACTTTC
TRBV7-3	TRBJ2-1	.	.	CASSSPPGVIKYNEQFF	TGTGCCAGCAGCTCCCCGCCGGGAGTAATTAAGTACAATGAGCAGTTCTTC
TRBV20-1	TRBJ2-5	.	TRBD2	CSARDSLAGGWTQYF	TGCAGTGCTAGAGATAGTCTAGCGGGGGGGTGGACCCAGTACTTC
TRBV28	TRBJ2-3	many	TRBD2	CASSFWDGEGPDTQYF	TGTGCCAGCAGTTTCTGGGACGGGGAGGGGCCAGATACGCAGTATTTT
TRBV10-3	TRBJ1-1	few	TRBD1	CAIREDRGRIEAFF	TGTGCCATCAGGGAGGACAGGGGAAGAATTGAAGCTTTCTTT
TRBV12-3/TRBV12-4	TRBJ2-1	many	.	CASKSAGRNEQFF	TGTGCCAGCAAGTCCGCCGGTAGGAATGAGCAGTTCTTC
TRBV13	TRBJ2-2	many	.	CASSLPGGELFF	TGTGCCAGCAGCCTCCCTGGGGGGGAGCTGTTTTTT
TRBV29-1	TRBJ1-1	many	TRBD1	CSVDRDLNTEAFF	TGCAGCGTGGACAGGGACTTGAACACTGAAGCTTTCTTT
TRBV6-2/TRBV6-3	TRBJ2-6	.	.	CAAMMGRTGANVLTF	TGTGCCGCCATGATGGGGCGGACTGGGGCCAACGTCCTGACTTTC
TRBV5-5	TRBJ2-2	many	TRBD1	CASSLRLQGASGELFF	TGTGCCAGCAGCTTGAGGCTTCAGGGGGCATCCGGGGAGCTGTTTTTT
TRBV20-1	TRBJ2-1	few	TRBD2	CSAGSTSGGGNEQFF	TGCAGTGCTGGATCGACTAGCGGGGGGGGTAATGAGCAGTTCTTC
TRBV6-2/TRBV6-3	TRBJ2-6	many	TRBD1	CASSRDRGSGANVLTF	TGTGCCAGCAGTCGGGACAGGGGCTCTGGGGCCAACGTCCTGACTTTC
TRBV11-1	TRBJ1-5	many	.	CASSLAPNQPQHF	TGTGCCAGCAGCTTAGCGCCAAATCAGCCCCAGCATTTT
TRBV7-2	TRBJ1-3	many	TRBD1	CASRSGTGAGNTIYF	TGTGCCAGCAGATCCGGGACAGGGGCTGGAAACACCATATATTTT
TRBV2	TRBJ1-1	many	.	CASFRGLNTEAFF	TGTGCCAGCTTCCGAGGTTTGAACACTGAAGCTTTCTTT
TRBV29-1	TRBJ2-5	many	.	CSARGSAQETQYF	TGCAGCGCCCGCGGATCTGCCCAAGAGACCCAGTACTTC
TRBV3-1	TRBJ2-2	many	TRBD2	CASSYGTSGRTGELFF	TGTGCCAGCAGCTACGGGACTAGCGGACGAACCGGGGAGCTGTTTTTT
TRBV7-3	TRBJ2-5	many	TRBD2	CASSFEPISGGALSETQYF	TGTGCCAGCAGCTTTGAACCTATTAGCGGGGGGGCTCTGTCAGAGACCCAGTACTTC
TRBV7-7	TRBJ2-2	many	.	CASSYGPTTGELFF	TGTGCTAGCAGCTACGGACCGACGACCGGGGAGCTGTTTTTT
TRBV27	TRBJ1-2	many	TRBD1	CASSKNYDRALYGYTF	TGTGCCAGCAGTAAAAATTACGACAGGGCCCTATACGGCTACACCTTC
TRBV5-4	TRBJ2-7	many	.	CASSRDRGEQYF	TGTGCCAGCAGCCGGGACCGAGGCGAGCAGTACTTC
TRBV3-1	TRBJ1-2	many	.	CASSLQGNYGYTF	TGTGCCAGCAGCCTACAGGGTAACTATGGCTACACCTTC
TRBV5-1	TRBJ2-5	many	.	CASPYIEETQYF	TGCGCCAGCCCCTATATTGAAGAGACCCAGTACTTC
TRBV5-6	TRBJ2-5	many	.	CASSWPGRYQETQYF	TGTGCCAGCAGCTGGCCGGGTCGGTACCAAGAGACCCAGTACTTC
TRBV5-1	TRBJ2-7	many	.	CASSLGLLYEQYF	TGCGCCAGCAGCCTTGGCTTGTTGTACGAGCAGTACTTC
TRBV2	TRBJ1-4	many	.	CASGRAREGEKLFF	TGTGCCAGCGGGAGGGCCCGGGAGGGCGAAAAACTGTTTTTT
TRBV6-1	TRBJ2-3	.	TRBD2	CATRRGGADTQYF	TGTGCCACCCGCCGGGGGGGCGCAGATACGCAGTATTTT
TRBV11-2	TRBJ1-4	many	TRBD1	CASTQGQRGVGKLFF	TGTGCCAGCACCCAGGGACAGCGGGGAGTTGGAAAACTGTTTTTT
TRBV5-1	TRBJ2-5	many	TRBD2	CASSSDPGRGGPSRETQYF	TGCGCCAGCAGCTCGGATCCTGGGCGGGGGGGGCCCTCCCGAGAGACCCAGTACTTC
TRBV12-3/TRBV12-4	TRBJ1-2	many	.	CASSLMSHPDYGYTF	TGTGCCAGCAGTTTGATGTCTCACCCAGACTATGGCTACACCTTC
TRBV7-2	TRBJ2-7	many	.	CASSSYAGREQYF	TGTGCCAGCAGCTCGTACGCAGGGAGGGAGCAGTACTTC
TRBV15	TRBJ2-1	many	TRBD2	CATSRMDAGVRREQFF	TGTGCCACCAGCAGAATGGACGCGGGGGTCAGGAGGGAGCAGTTCTTC
TRBV24-1	TRBJ2-1	many	.	CATSGWDNLNEQFF	TGTGCCACCAGTGGTTGGGACAATCTAAATGAGCAGTTCTTC
TRBV5-1	TRBJ2-1	many	.	CASSLSTNNEQFF	TGCGCCAGCAGCTTGTCCACTAACAATGAGCAGTTCTTC
TRBV5-4	TRBJ2-3	many	.	CASRPDPTDTQYF	TGTGCCAGCAGACCGGACCCAACAGATACGCAGTATTTT
TRBV5-1	TRBJ1-1	many	.	CASSRVGNTEAFF	TGCGCCAGCAGCAGGGTGGGGAACACTGAAGCTTTCTTT
TRBV7-3	TRBJ2-3	many	.	CASSLSRSGDTQYF	TGTGCCAGCAGCTTATCAAGGAGTGGGGATACGCAGTATTTT
TRBV20-1	TRBJ2-1	many	TRBD2	CSATGLAANEQFF	TGCAGTGCTACGGGACTAGCGGCGAATGAGCAGTTCTTC
TRBV3-1	TRBJ2-5	many	TRBD1	CASSLGQGPQETQYF	TGTGCCAGCAGCCTCGGACAGGGGCCCCAAGAGACCCAGTACTTC
TRBV12-3/TRBV12-4	TRBJ2-1	many	.	CASGGTSYNEQFF	TGTGCCAGCGGGGGGACTTCCTACAATGAGCAGTTCTTC
TRBV5-1	TRBJ2-3	many	TRBD2	CASSLGLAGVADTQYF	TGCGCCAGCAGCTTGGGACTAGCGGGGGTGGCGGATACGCAGTATTTT
TRBV6-5	TRBJ2-5	.	.	CASSSPGDEAQYF	TGTGCCAGCAGTTCCCCGGGGGACGAGGCCCAGTACTTC
TRBV27	TRBJ1-1	many	TRBD1	CASSLRGQGKAFF	TGTGCCAGCAGTCTGCGGGGACAGGGAAAAGCTTTCTTT
TRBV4-3	TRBJ1-2	many	.	CASSQDADGQGLYGYTF	TGCGCCAGCAGCCAAGATGCCGACGGACAAGGTCTTTATGGCTACACCTTC
TRBV9	TRBJ2-2	many	TRBD2	CASSVMGTSGGNTGELFF	TGTGCCAGCAGCGTAATGGGGACTAGCGGGGGGAACACCGGGGAGCTGTTTTTT
TRBV7-7	TRBJ2-3	many	TRBD2	CASSKTSGHTQYF	TGTGCCAGCAGCAAGACTAGCGGTCATACGCAGTATTTT
TRBV2	TRBJ1-5	many	.	CASSEEGYQPQHF	TGTGCCAGCAGTGAGGAGGGGTATCAGCCCCAGCATTTT
TRBV19	TRBJ2-4	many	TRBD1	CASQPGQGKNIQYF	TGTGCCAGTCAACCGGGACAGGGAAAAAACATTCAGTACTTC
TRBV9	TRBJ1-5	many	TRBD1	CASSVDRSGQPQHF	TGTGCCAGCAGCGTGGACAGGAGTGGACAGCCCCAGCATTTT
TRBV12-3/TRBV12-4	TRBJ2-3	many	.	CASTNGPATDTQYF	TGTGCCAGCACTAATGGACCGGCCACAGATACGCAGTATTTT
TRBV12-3/TRBV12-4	TRBJ1-6	many	.	CASSLAGTPRSPLHF	TGTGCCAGCAGTTTGGCCGGGACCCCGCGATCACCCCTCCACTTT